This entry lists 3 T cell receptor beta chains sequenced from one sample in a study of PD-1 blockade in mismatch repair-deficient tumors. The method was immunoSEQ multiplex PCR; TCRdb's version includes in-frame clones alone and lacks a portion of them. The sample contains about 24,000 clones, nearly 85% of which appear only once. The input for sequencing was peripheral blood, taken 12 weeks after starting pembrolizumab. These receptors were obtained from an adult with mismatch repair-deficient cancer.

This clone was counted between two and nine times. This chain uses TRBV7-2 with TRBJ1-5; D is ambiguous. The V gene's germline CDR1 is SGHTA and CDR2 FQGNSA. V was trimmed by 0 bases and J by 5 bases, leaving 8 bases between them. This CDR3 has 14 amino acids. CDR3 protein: CASSLAASDQPQHF. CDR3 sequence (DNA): TGTGCCAGCAGCTTAGCAGCGTCAGATCAGCCCCAGCATTTT.

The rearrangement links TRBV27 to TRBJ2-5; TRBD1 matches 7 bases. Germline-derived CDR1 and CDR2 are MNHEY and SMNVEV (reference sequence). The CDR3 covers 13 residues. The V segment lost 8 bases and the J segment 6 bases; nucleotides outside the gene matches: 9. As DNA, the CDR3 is TGTGCCAGCCACGACAGGGTTAGGAAGACCCAGTACTTC. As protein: CASHDRVRKTQYF.

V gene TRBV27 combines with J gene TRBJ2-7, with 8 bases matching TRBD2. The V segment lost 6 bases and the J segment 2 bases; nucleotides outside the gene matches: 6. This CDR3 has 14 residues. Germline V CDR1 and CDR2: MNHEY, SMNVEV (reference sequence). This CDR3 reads CASRAGTRTYEQYF. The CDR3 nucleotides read TGTGCCAGCAGAGCCGGGACTAGAACCTACGAGCAGTACTTC.